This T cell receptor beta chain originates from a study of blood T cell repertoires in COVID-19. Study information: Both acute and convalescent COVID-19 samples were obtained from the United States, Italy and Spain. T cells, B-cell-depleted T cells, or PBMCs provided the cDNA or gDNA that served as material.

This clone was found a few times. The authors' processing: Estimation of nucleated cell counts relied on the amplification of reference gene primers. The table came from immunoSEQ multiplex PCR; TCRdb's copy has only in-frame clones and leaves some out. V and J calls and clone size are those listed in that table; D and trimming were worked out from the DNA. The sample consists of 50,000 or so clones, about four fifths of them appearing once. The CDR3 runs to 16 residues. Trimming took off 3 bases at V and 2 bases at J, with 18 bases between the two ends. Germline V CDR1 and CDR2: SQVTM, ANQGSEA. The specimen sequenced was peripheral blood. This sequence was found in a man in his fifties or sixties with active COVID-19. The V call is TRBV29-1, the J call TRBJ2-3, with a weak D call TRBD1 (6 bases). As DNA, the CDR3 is TGCAGCGTTGACGGACAGAAGGGGCAGGCCACAGATACGCAGTATTTT. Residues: CSVDGQKGQATDTQYF.